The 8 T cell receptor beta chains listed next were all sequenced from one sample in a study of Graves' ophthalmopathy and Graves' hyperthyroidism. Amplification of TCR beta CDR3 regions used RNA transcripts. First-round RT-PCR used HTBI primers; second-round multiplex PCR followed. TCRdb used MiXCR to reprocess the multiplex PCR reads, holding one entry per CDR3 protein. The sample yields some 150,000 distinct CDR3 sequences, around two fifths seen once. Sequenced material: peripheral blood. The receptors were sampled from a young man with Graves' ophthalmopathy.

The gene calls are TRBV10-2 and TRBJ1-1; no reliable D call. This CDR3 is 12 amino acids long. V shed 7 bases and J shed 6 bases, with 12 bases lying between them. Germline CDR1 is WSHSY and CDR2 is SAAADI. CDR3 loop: CASMGTSAEAFF. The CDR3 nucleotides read TGCGCCAGCATGGGAACATCCGCTGAAGCTTTCTTT.

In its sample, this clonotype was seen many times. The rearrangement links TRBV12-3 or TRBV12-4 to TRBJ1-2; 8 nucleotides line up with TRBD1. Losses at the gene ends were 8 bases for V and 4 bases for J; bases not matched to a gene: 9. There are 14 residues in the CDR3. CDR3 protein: CASAGAGGVYGYTF. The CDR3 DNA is TGTGCCAGCGCGGGGGCAGGGGGCGTCTATGGCTACACCTTC.

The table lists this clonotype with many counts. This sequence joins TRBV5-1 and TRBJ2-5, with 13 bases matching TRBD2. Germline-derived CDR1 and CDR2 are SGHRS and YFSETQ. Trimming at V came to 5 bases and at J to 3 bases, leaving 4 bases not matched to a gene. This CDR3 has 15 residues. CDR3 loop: CASSRTSGREETQYF. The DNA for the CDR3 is TGCGCCAGCAGTCGGACTAGCGGGAGAGAAGAGACCCAGTACTTC.

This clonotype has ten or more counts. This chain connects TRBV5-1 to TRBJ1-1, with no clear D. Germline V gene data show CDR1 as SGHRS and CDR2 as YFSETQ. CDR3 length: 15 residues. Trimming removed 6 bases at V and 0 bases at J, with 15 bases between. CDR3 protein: CASKRAETLNTEAFF. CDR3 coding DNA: TGCGCCAGCAAACGGGCGGAGACGTTGAACACTGAAGCTTTCTTT. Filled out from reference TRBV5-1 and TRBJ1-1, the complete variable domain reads KAGVTQTPRYLIKTRGQQVTLSCSPISGHRSVSWYQQTPGQGLQFLFEYFSETQRNKGNFPGRFSGRQFSNSRSEMNVSTLELGDSALYLCASKRAETLNTEAFFGQGTRLTVV.

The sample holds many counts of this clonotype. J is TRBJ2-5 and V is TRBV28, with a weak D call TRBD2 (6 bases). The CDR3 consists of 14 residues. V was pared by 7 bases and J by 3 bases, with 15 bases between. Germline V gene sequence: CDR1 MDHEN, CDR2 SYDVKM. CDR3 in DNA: TGTGCCAGCACCACTCAGGGCGGGAAAGAGACCCAGTACTTC. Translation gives CASTTQGGKETQYF.

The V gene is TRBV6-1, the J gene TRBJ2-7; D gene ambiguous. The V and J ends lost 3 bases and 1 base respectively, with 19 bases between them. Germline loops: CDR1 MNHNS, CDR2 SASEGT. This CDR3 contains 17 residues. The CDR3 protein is CASSEALFRVGSYEQYF. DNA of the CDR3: TGTGCCAGCAGTGAGGCCCTCTTCCGGGTTGGATCCTACGAGCAGTACTTC.

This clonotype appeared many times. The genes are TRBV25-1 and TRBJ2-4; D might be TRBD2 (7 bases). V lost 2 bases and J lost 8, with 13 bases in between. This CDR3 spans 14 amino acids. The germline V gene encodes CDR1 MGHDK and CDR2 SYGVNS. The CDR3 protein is CASSEVRGGDIQYF. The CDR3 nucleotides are TGTGCCAGCAGTGAAGTAAGGGGGGGGGACATTCAGTACTTC.

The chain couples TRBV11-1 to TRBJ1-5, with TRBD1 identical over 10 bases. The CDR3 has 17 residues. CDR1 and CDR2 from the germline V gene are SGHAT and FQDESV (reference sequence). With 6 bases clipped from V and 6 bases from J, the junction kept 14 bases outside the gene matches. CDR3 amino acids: CASSFIRDRGLFQPQHF. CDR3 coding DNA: TGTGCCAGCAGTTTCATCCGGGACAGGGGTCTCTTTCAGCCCCAGCATTTT.